This TCR beta chain was captured by sequencing in a study of blood T cell repertoires in COVID-19 (dated by TCRdb to the early 2020s). Broadly, across the study: Samples covering the acute and convalescent phases of COVID-19 were provided by collaborators in the United States, Italy and Spain. The material from the prospective study consisted of cDNA or gDNA derived from T cells, B-cell-depleted T cells, or PBMCs. Deeply sampled blood TCRbeta repertoires from subjects exposed to, actively infected with, or recovered from COVID-19 were included in the dataset. The repertoires were released in a freely available public database meant as a resource for research on the immune response to SARS-CoV-2. The samples were drawn from two sources: the first 160 participants of the ongoing ImmuneRACE study, and about 1,300 subjects contributed by 6 global collaborators. Nearly every sample came with metadata listing a de-identified subject ID, COVID-19 status, age in years and sex. HLA class I and class II types, where available, came from metadata supplied by the sample provider rather than from assay-based typing. The paper as a whole reports these results and caveats: Clinical and demographic metadata were provided uncurated, with the amount varying by source and participant.

The immunoSEQ Assay, a bias-controlled multiplex PCR, was used to amplify TCRbeta CDR3 regions from genomic DNA. Regarding the original processing steps: Within the assay, amplification of reference gene primers was used to estimate how many nucleated cells each sample contained. To quantify the absolute abundance of each unique TCRbeta CDR3 rearrangement, sequence reads were collapsed and filtered. For each sample, productive Simpson clonality was calculated by taking the square root of Simpson's diversity index across productive rearrangements. TCRdb carries this immuneACCESS record with in-frame sequences only. Its versions omit some clonotypes, under half of them owing to an unresolved V gene in the studies checked, with the rest unexplained. That table gives V, J and clone size, and the DNA gave D and trimming. In this sample the table shows fewer than 25,000 clones, around nine tenths of which occur a single time. The biggest ten clones account for 6.3% of the sample.

Points on this clone: The specificity of this receptor is unknown. No base quality information exists; no much larger clone differs at one position.

Collaborating institutions collected whole blood in K2EDTA tubes following their own protocols. For TCRbeta analysis, collaborators shipped samples in one of three forms: frozen whole blood, isolated PBMCs, or DNA extracted from either of those sample types. The CDR3 numbers 16 residues from cysteine through phenylalanine. Solely the CDR3 DNA is kept, with 48 bases framed from the first base. The germline V gene specifies MNHEY as CDR1 and SVGEGT as CDR2. The V end loses 2 bases and the J end loses 0 bases, and a stretch of 11 bases separates them. The sequence was obtained from a woman of 80 years or more with active COVID-19. This receptor chain uses TRBV6-2 or TRBV6-3 and TRBJ1-3, with no confidently assigned D gene. The material sequenced was peripheral blood. The DNA is as follows: TGTGCCAGCAGTTACGGGCGGGGAAACTCTGGAAACACCATATATTTT. Its translation is CASSYGRGNSGNTIYF.